This is a list of T cell receptor beta chains from one sample in a study of cytomegalovirus exposure and HLA in healthy donors. Generated by immunoSEQ multiplex PCR, the TCRdb table keeps only in-frame clones and is missing some. The table has about 160,000 clones, approximately 80% seen once. Sequenced sample: PBMCs. The receptors stem from a man in his thirties or forties in good health and CMV-seropositive. Both conserved end residues are part of each CDR3. The D gene is left open where the match is weak.

v_gene | d_gene | CDR3aa
TRBV4-3 | - | CASSQDTGGWTEAFF
TRBV7-7 | - | CASSPSGAYEQYF
TRBV4-2 | - | CASSQEWSFEAGGTQYF
TRBV5-1 | TRBD1 | CASSLSPDRGGYGYTF
TRBV5-1 | TRBD1 | CASSLVTGVSTDTQYF
TRBV28 | TRBD1 | CASSFGWLLGQGENTEAFF
TRBV11-2 | - | CASSLALPGNTGELFF
TRBV29-1 | TRBD1 | CSVIRWDRGKGTEAFF
TRBV12-5 | TRBD2 | CASGQPRGGYNEQFF
TRBV14 | - | CASSQVYYSYNEQFF
TRBV7-9 | - | CASSSWVGQTTETQHF
TRBV19 | TRBD1 | CASSIVRQGPLKLFF
TRBV6-1 | TRBD1 | CASSDPGTGTDTQYF
TRBV15 | - | CATSRDRGRQPQHF
TRBV5-1 | TRBD2 | CASSLVLAGGSSTDTQYF
TRBV5-5 | - | CASSLGRRERQPQHF
TRBV9 | - | CASTNNRDTQYF
TRBV7-3 | TRBD2 | CASSIQPGLAGGKSTDTQYF
TRBV7-2 | TRBD1 | CASSLRGQGSYEQYF
TRBV7-2 | TRBD1 | CASSLYSGGGTGELFF
TRBV28 | TRBD1 | CASSSTGHLPKLFF
TRBV28 | - | CASSLTLGVGGPSNQPQHF
TRBV6-5 | - | CASSPHAGQAHEQFF
TRBV6-5 | - | CASSYGPSYEQYF
TRBV7-2 | TRBD1 | CASSLVSRGSEQYF
TRBV6-5 | - | CASRKTVYSNQPQHF
TRBV19 | TRBD1 | CASMQTSGTVPNQPQHF
TRBV7-2 | - | CASSSGLGETQYF
TRBV29-1 | - | CSVEDQGSSYEQYF
TRBV19 | TRBD1 | CASSIGTGEWDEQYF
TRBV30 | - | CAWAGNAYNSPLHF
TRBV6-1 | TRBD1 | CASSVQGPDYEQYF
TRBV4-1 | TRBD2 | CASSQIAGGLNEQYF
TRBV27 | - | CASSKRGNTEAFF
TRBV5-1 | - | CASSSEGTPDQPQHF
TRBV28 | TRBD2 | CASSSLAGGTNEQFF
TRBV18 | TRBD1 | CASSRTGQGYEQYF